This T cell receptor (beta chain) was captured by sequencing in a study of beta chain features in type 1 diabetes. In the case of this clone: Antigen specificity is unknown.

The entirety of the isolated RNA underwent reverse transcription, so expressed TCRB transcripts were sequenced. Sequencing was performed with immunoSEQ multiplex PCR; in TCRdb, only in-frame clones are kept and a portion is missing. The repertoire holds 600,000 or so clones, roughly 12% seen once, with around 0.12% in the top ten. Study-level points and caveats: Type 1 diabetes patients had moderately but significantly shorter TCRB CDR3s in all four CD4+ subsets. Overrepresentation of cells with high TCR expression could result from cDNA sequencing. Although PCR might favor shorter templates, it would do so equally in patients and controls.

One heparinised blood draw, averaging roughly 120 mL, came from each donor. Populations isolated by sorting all had purity greater than 98%. The CDR3 covers 13 residues. V dropped 5 bases and J dropped 4 bases, with 11 bases sitting between them. Germline V gene lookup returns CDR1 SNHLY and CDR2 FYNNEI. The receptor comes from a man aged 25-45 years with type 1 diabetes. J is TRBJ2-5 and V is TRBV2; D might be TRBD1 (6 bases). The sample taken for sequencing was naive CD4+ T cells from blood. This CDR3 is CASSYRVRETQYF. CDR3 nucleotides: TGTGCCAGCAGTTACAGGGTCCGAGAGACCCAGTACTTC.